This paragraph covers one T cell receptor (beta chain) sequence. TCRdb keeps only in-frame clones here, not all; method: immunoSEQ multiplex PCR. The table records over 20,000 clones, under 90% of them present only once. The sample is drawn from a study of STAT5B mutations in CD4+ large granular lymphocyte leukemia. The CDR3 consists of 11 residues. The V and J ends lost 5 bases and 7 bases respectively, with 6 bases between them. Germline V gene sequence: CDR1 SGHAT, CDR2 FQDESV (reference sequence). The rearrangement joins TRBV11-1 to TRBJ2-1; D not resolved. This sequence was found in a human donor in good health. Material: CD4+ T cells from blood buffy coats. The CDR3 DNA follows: TGTGCCAGCAGCACCGAGAATGAGCAGTTCTTC. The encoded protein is CASSTENEQFF.